The T cell receptor (beta chain) described here comes from a study of T cells in Graves' hyperthyroidism and ophthalmopathy. Across the whole study: Peripheral blood was drawn at first diagnosis, prior to all treatment.

RNA transcripts provided the source from which TCR beta CDR3 regions were amplified. TCR CDR3 regions were first amplified by RT-PCR with HTBI primers. TCRdb processed the multiplex PCR reads anew with MiXCR; each CDR3 protein has one entry. The profile shows about half a million distinct CDR3 sequences, 20% to 25% of them singletons. Germline CDR1 and CDR2: SGHRS and YFSETQ. The CDR3 has 15 amino acids. J gave up 9 bases and V 4 bases, and 7 bases lay outside the gene matches. Study-wide results and caveats: Most expanded thyroid clonotypes above 0.001 recurred in blood.

This clonotype was observed a few times. Antigen: not known. Active moderate-to-severe ophthalmopathy, Clinical Activity Score at least 3, NOSPECS at least 4, under 3 months' duration. The clonotype was recovered from a woman in her seventies with Graves' ophthalmopathy. The chain employs TRBV5-1 and TRBJ2-1; 13 bases agree with TRBD2. Input material: blood. The CDR3 region has the DNA TGCGCCAGCAGCCAAGGACTAGCGGGAGTCCTTGAGCAGTTCTTC. Protein product: CASSQGLAGVLEQFF. The full variable domain, with the rest looked up from reference TRBV5-1 and TRBJ2-1, is KAGVTQTPRYLIKTRGQQVTLSCSPISGHRSVSWYQQTPGQGLQFLFEYFSETQRNKGNFPGRFSGRQFSNSRSEMNVSTLELGDSALYLCASSQGLAGVLEQFFGPGTRLTVL.